The clone carrying this T cell receptor beta chain was detected many times. Beta-chain TCR CDR3 regions were amplified from RNA transcripts. An opening RT-PCR round employed HTBI primers and preceded a second-round multiplex PCR. TCRdb passed the multiplex PCR reads through MiXCR, listing each CDR3 protein once. The sample lists about 390,000 distinct CDR3 sequences; approximately 15% were seen once. The data are from a study of Graves' ophthalmopathy and Graves' hyperthyroidism. The CDR3 totals 15 residues. V lost 6 bases and J lost 2, with 17 bases in between. Germline V gene data show CDR1 as SGHTA and CDR2 as FQGNSA.

The chain uses TRBV7-2 and TRBJ2-7; TRBD2 is a possible D gene (6 bases). The sequence was obtained from a woman younger than 30 with stable Graves' hyperthyroidism. Sequencing was performed on peripheral blood. The CDR3 reads CASSSRGVSTYEQYF. DNA of the CDR3: TGTGCCAGCAGTTCCCGCGGGGTAAGCACCTACGAGCAGTACTTC. Full variable domain (rest looked up from reference TRBV7-2 and TRBJ2-7): GAGVSQSPSNKVTEKGKDVELRCDPISGHTALYWYRQSLGQGLEFLIYFQGNSAPDKSGLPSDRFSAERTGGSVSTLTIQRTQQEDSAVYLCASSSRGVSTYEQYFGPGTRLTVT.